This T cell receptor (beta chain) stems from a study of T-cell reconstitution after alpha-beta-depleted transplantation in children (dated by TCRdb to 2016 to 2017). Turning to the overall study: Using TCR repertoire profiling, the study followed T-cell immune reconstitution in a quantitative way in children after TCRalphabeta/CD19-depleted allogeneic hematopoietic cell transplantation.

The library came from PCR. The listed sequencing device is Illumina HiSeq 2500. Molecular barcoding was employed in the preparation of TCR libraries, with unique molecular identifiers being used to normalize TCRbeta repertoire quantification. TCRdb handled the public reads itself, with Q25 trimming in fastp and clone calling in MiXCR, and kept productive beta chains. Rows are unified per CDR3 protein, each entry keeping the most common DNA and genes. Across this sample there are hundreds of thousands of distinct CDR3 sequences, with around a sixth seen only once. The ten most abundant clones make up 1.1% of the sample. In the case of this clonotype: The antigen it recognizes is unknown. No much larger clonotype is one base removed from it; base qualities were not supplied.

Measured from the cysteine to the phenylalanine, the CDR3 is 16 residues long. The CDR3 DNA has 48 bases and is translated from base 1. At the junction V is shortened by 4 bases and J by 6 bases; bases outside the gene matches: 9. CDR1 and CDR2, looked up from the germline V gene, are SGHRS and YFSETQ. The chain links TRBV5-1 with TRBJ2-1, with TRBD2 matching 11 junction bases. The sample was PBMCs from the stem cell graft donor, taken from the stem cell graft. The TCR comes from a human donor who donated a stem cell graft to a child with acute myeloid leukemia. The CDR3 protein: CASSTLAGGPFNEQFF. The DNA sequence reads TGCGCCAGCAGCACCTTAGCGGGGGGGCCTTTCAATGAGCAGTTCTTC.